This T cell receptor (beta chain) was recovered during a study of PD-1 blockade in classical Hodgkin lymphoma. Whole-study findings and limits: Researchers reported that CD4+ TCR diversity, though not CD8+, rose significantly by C4D1. Factors driving the repertoire differences, possibly disease activity or prior therapy, remain undefined.

There are 14 residues in the CDR3. Germline-derived CDR1 and CDR2 are SGHRS and YFSETQ. V was shortened by 4 bases and J by 0 bases, with 11 bases between the two germline ends. Time point noted: cycle 4 day 1 (C4D1), after 6 weeks of nivolumab. All the patients suffered relapse after autologous stem cell transplantation, and brentuximab vedotin exposure differed. Patients showed best responses of complete response, partial response or progressive disease. Sequenced by immunoSEQ multiplex PCR; TCRdb stores in-frame clones only, minus some. The sample lists over 80,000 clones, about three quarters seen once, with 9.4% in the top ten. Of note for this clone: Its antigen is unknown.

Sequencing used peripheral blood mononuclear cells (PBMCs), obtained before the fourth cycle of nivolumab. The J gene is TRBJ2-7, the V gene TRBV5-1; D tentatively reads TRBD1 or TRBD2 (5 bases each). The receptor's source is a human donor with classical Hodgkin lymphoma. The CDR3 is CASSVIGTSYEQYF. The CDR3 nucleotides are TGCGCCAGCAGCGTGATTGGGACCTCCTACGAGCAGTACTTC.